This TCR beta chain stems from a study of shared clonotypes between healthy human individuals. For genomic DNA, unsorted samples relied on tens of millions of PBMCs. This table comes from immunoSEQ multiplex PCR, and its TCRdb copy is limited to in-frame clones, with some not included. The data hold around 500,000 clones, with 70% to 80% observed a single time. This CDR3 spans 14 amino acids. V lost 0 bases to trimming and J lost 3 bases; unmatched junction nucleotides: 2. CDR1 is MNHEY, CDR2 SVGAGI, per germline. This TCR was sampled from a woman in her 40s in good health. Some clones in this sample may be carry-over from other donors' samples. The chain recombines TRBV6-5 with TRBJ2-7; 7 nucleotides agree with TRBD2. Sequences were obtained from PBMCs. Written as DNA, the CDR3 is TGTGCCAGCAGTTACTCGGGGGGGGTCTACGAGCAGTACTTC. Protein product: CASSYSGGVYEQYF.